This TCR beta chain was sequenced for a study of regulatory T cells in long-lasting Graves disease (TCRdb year 2021). A note on the overall study: To count as having persistent Graves' disease, a patient had to have received antithyroid drug treatment for over 5 years with TSH receptor autoantibodies remaining persistently positive. Patients with persistent Graves' disease were compared with patients with newly diagnosed Graves' disease using TCR sequencing and RNA sequencing of peripheral blood. The study was registered as a clinical trial and conducted in China. TCR sequencing covered some 13 persistent and around 20 newly diagnosed Graves' disease patients, some 35 samples in total. In the clinical cohort, patients with persistent Graves' disease had used antithyroid drugs for an average of about 9.3 years.

The time point label on this specimen signifies: persistent/refractory GD, antithyroid drugs over 5 years with positive TRAb. For both TCR sequencing and RNA sequencing, RNA was extracted from PBMCs in TRIzol. The diagnosis of Graves' disease followed American Thyroid Association guidelines. Patients for the study were recruited at an endocrinology department in Xi'an, China. Each patient gave 7.5 to 10 milliliters of peripheral blood, collected in an EDTA anticoagulant tube. Ficoll Paque Plus density gradient separation was used to isolate PBMCs, and no additional T cell sorting was done. RNA quality was checked with an Agilent 2100 Bioanalyzer and agarose gel, and concentration with a NanoDrop 2000. The protocol used for the library was multiplex PCR. The data were produced on an Illumina HiSeq 4000. iRepertoire HTBI primers and Arm-PCR amplification of CDR3 regions were used to construct TCR beta libraries. PCR products were gel purified before sequencing. From the authors' description of their analysis: Gene usage analysis of CDR3 amino acid clonotypes used the approximately 62 TRBV and more than 13 TRBJ segments found across samples. COPE and FqMerger were used to merge the filtered high-quality paired reads into contigs. BLAST was used to align contigs to IMGT TRBV, TRBD and TRBJ reference genes, with CDR3 defined following IMGT. Any clonotype with a frequency above 0.1% was classified as a highly expanded clone. Shannon entropy served as the measure of repertoire diversity, while the Gini coefficient captured V-J evenness. Clonotypes shared by more than one individual were considered public. TCRdb reprocessing: public reads trimmed at Q25 with fastp, clones called with MiXCR, in-frame beta chains kept. CDR3 protein duplicates are merged, each entry listing the most common genes and DNA. It is TCRdb's table, rather than the study itself, that gives the V and J calls and clone size. A total of about 660,000 distinct CDR3 sequences appear in this sample, around 32% of them only once. Under 55% of the sample is taken by the ten largest.

General findings and caveats noted by the study authors: Patients with persistent disease shared more public clonotypes (around 2,500) than newly diagnosed patients did (approximately 990). The authors noted that the small sample size was a limitation that may lower accuracy. Because the primary lesion, thyroid tissue, could not be accessed, the study looked at peripheral blood alone. Compared with newly diagnosed patients, patients with persistent Graves' disease had lower TCR Shannon entropy and fewer highly expanded clones, which suggests clonal expansion. Sequencing and analysis were restricted to the TCR beta chain.

About this clonotype itself: What antigen it recognizes has not been identified. Germline and junction disagree at one end, which may indicate a read error.

Source: peripheral blood mononuclear cells (PBMCs), taken when the disease was refractory, from a patient treated with antithyroid drugs. The sequence was collected from a female donor with Graves disease.

CDR3 protein: CAGSLLQGAGNTIYF. At the DNA level, the sequence is TGTGCCGGCAGTTTATTACAGGGGGCTGGAAACACCATATATTTT. The rearranged segments are TRBV28 and TRBJ1-3; 8 bases in between match TRBD1. CDR1 and CDR2 were assigned from the germline V gene as MDHEN and SYDVKM. Inclusive of the bounding cysteine and phenylalanine, the CDR3 is 15 residues long. Of the read, only the CDR3 DNA is kept; its 45 bases are in frame from base 1.